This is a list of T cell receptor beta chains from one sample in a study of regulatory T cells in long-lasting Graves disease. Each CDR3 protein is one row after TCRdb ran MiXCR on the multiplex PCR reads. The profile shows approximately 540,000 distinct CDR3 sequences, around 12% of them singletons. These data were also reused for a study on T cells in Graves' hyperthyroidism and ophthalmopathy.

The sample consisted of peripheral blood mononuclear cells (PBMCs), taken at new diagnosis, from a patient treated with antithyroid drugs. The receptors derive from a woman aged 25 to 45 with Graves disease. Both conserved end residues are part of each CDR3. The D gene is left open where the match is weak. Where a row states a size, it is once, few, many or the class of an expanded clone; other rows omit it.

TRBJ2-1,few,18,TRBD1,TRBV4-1,CASSHPGQGPGPYNEQFF,TGCGCCAGCAGCCACCCAGGACAGGGACCGGGCCCCTACAATGAGCAGTTCTTC
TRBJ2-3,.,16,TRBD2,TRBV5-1,CASSLDGRARTDTQYF,TGCGCCAGCAGCTTGGACGGGAGGGCCCGGACAGATACGCAGTATTTT
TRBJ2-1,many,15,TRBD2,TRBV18,CASSPAGGGNNEQFF,TGTGCCAGCTCCCCTGCGGGCGGGGGGAACAATGAGCAGTTCTTC
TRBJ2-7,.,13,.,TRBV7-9,CASSLAGASEQYF,TGTGCCAGCAGCTTAGCGGGAGCCTCCGAGCAGTACTTC
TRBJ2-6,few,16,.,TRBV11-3,CASSLAHGTGANVLTF,TGTGCCAGCAGCTTAGCACACGGAACTGGGGCCAACGTCCTGACTTTC
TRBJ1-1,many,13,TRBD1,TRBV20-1,CSDRRQGNTEAFF,TGCAGTGATAGGAGACAGGGGAACACTGAAGCTTTCTTT
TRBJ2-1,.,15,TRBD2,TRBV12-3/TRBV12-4,CASRKAGGPRNEQFF,TGTGCCAGCAGAAAAGCGGGAGGGCCAAGGAATGAGCAGTTCTTC
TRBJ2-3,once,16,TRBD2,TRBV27,CATRGFTGRYTDTQYF,TGTGCCACCCGGGGGTTTACCGGGAGGTACACAGATACGCAGTATTTT
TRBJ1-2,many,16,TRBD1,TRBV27,CASSLSGGGSNYGYTF,TGTGCCAGCAGTTTATCGGGAGGGGGCTCCAACTATGGCTACACCTTC
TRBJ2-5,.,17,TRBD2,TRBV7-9,CASSLGASGSSQETQYF,TGTGCCAGCAGCTTAGGAGCTAGCGGGAGCTCCCAAGAGACCCAGTACTTC
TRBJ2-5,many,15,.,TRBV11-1,CASSWGAGMGETQYF,TGTGCCAGCAGCTGGGGGGCAGGGATGGGGGAGACCCAGTACTTC
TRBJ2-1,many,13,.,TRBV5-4,CASSLKPYNEQFF,TGTGCCAGCAGCCTGAAGCCTTACAATGAGCAGTTCTTC
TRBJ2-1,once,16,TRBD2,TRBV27,CASSSYGRIAGGEQFF,TGTGCCAGCAGTTCATACGGAAGAATAGCGGGAGGTGAGCAGTTCTTC
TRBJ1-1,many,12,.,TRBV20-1,CSASSVDTEAFF,TGCAGTGCTAGTTCCGTGGACACTGAAGCTTTCTTT
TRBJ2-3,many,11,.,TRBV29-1,CSVGWGDTQYF,TGCAGCGTTGGCTGGGGGGATACGCAGTATTTT
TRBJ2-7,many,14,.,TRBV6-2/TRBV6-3,CASSLSGDPYEQYF,TGTGCCAGCAGTTTGTCTGGGGACCCCTACGAGCAGTACTTC
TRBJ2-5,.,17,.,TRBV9,CASSGGRGRDTRETQYF,TGTGCCAGCAGCGGGGGGAGGGGGAGGGACACGAGAGAGACCCAGTACTTC
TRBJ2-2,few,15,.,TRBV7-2,CASSPWTPNTGELFF,TGTGCCAGCAGCCCATGGACACCGAACACCGGGGAGCTGTTTTTT
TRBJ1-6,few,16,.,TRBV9,CASSVGGAPYNSPLHF,TGTGCCAGCAGCGTAGGGGGCGCCCCCTATAATTCACCCCTCCACTTT
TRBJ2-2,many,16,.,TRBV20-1,CSARDELARNTGELFF,TGCAGTGCTAGAGATGAACTAGCCCGTAACACCGGGGAGCTGTTTTTT
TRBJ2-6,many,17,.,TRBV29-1,CSALDEDLSSGANVLTF,TGCAGCGCCCTGGACGAAGACTTAAGCTCTGGGGCCAACGTCCTGACTTTC
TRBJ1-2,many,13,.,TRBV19,CASSRLDEDGYTF,TGTGCCAGTAGTCGACTCGACGAGGATGGCTACACCTTC
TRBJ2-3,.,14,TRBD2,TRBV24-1,CATSDFWEGNTQYF,TGTGCCACCAGTGATTTCTGGGAGGGGAATACGCAGTATTTT
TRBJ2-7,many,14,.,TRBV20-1,CSASPSPAGFEQYF,TGCAGTGCTAGCCCAAGCCCTGCAGGGTTCGAGCAGTACTTC
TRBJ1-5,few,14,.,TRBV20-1,CSAQKIHSNQPQHF,TGCAGTGCCCAAAAGATCCATAGCAATCAGCCCCAGCATTTT
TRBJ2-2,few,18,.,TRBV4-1,CASSRGALTRERTGELFF,TGCGCCAGCAGCCGGGGGGCGCTTACCCGAGAGAGAACCGGGGAGCTGTTTTTT
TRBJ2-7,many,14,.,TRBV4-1,CASSHPGNPGEQYF,TGCGCCAGCAGCCATCCTGGAAATCCCGGCGAGCAGTACTTC
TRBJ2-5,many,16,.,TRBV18,CASSPRRDTRRETQYF,TGTGCCAGCTCACCACGCCGGGACACACGGAGGGAGACCCAGTACTTC
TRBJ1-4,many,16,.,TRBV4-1,CASSQVRNRVGGKLFF,TGCGCCAGCAGCCAAGTTCGGAACAGGGTTGGGGGAAAACTGTTTTTT
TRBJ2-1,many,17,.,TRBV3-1,CASSQDIRLDSYNEQFF,TGTGCCAGCAGCCAGGACATACGACTAGACTCCTACAATGAGCAGTTCTTC
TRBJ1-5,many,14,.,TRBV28,CASRLEGRWRPQHF,TGTGCCAGCCGACTTGAGGGCAGGTGGCGGCCCCAGCATTTT
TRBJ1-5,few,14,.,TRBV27,CASNPQGTNQPQHF,TGTGCCAGCAACCCACAGGGAACAAATCAGCCCCAGCATTTT
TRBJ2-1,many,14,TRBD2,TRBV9,CASSVGTSDNEQFF,TGTGCCAGCAGCGTCGGGACTAGTGACAATGAGCAGTTCTTC
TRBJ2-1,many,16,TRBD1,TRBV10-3,CAISERQGAPSNEQFF,TGTGCCATCAGTGAGCGACAGGGGGCCCCGAGCAATGAGCAGTTCTTC
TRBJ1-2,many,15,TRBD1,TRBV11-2,CASSFRQGNPLGYTF,TGTGCCAGCAGCTTCCGACAGGGGAACCCACTTGGCTACACCTTC
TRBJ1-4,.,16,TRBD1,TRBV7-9,CASSHRTGDTNEKLFF,TGTGCCAGCAGCCACCGGACAGGGGACACTAATGAAAAACTGTTTTTT
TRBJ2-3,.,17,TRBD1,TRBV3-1,CASSQDPTGQGWGTQYF,TGTGCCAGCAGCCAAGACCCGACGGGACAGGGTTGGGGTACGCAGTATTTT
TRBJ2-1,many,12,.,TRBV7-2,CASSYLAGEQFF,TGTGCCAGCAGCTACTTAGCCGGTGAGCAGTTCTTC
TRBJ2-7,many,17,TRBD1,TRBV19,CASSIRGGGQGFHEQYF,TGTGCCAGTAGTATTCGGGGCGGAGGACAGGGGTTCCACGAGCAGTACTTC
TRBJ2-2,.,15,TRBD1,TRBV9,CASSNPGQGTGELFF,TGTGCCAGCAGCAACCCGGGACAGGGGACCGGGGAGCTGTTTTTT
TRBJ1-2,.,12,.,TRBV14,CASSQNWYGYTF,TGTGCCAGCAGCCAAAACTGGTATGGCTACACCTTC
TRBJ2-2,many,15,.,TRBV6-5,CASSYSGAASEELFF,TGTGCCAGCAGTTACTCGGGTGCTGCCTCGGAGGAGCTGTTTTTT
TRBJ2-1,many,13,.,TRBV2,CASKSDSYNEQFF,TGTGCCAGCAAATCCGACAGTTACAATGAGCAGTTCTTC
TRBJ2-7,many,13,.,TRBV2,CASSDAASYEQYF,TGTGCCAGCAGTGACGCGGCGTCCTACGAGCAGTACTTC
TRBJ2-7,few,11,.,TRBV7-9,CASSLGQGLNF,TGTGCCAGCAGCTTAGGGCAGGGACTCAACTTC
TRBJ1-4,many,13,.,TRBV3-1,CASSPRQTEKLFF,TGTGCCAGCAGCCCCCGGCAGACTGAAAAACTGTTTTTT
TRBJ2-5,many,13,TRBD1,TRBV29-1,CSDTGQGEETQYF,TGCAGCGATACGGGACAGGGAGAGGAGACCCAGTACTTC
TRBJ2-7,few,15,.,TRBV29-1,CSVEGTRGGTYEQYF,TGCAGCGTTGAAGGAACTAGGGGTGGAACTTACGAGCAGTACTTC
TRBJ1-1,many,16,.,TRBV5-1,CASTLWGGGPRTEAFF,TGCGCCAGCACCCTTTGGGGGGGGGGGCCGAGGACTGAAGCTTTCTTT
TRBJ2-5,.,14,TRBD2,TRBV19,CASSTSGSGQTQYF,TGTGCCAGTTCCACTAGCGGGAGCGGGCAGACCCAGTACTTC
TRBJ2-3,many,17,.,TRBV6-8,CASSARNRAISTDTQYF,TGTGCCAGCAGTGCGAGGAACAGGGCTATCAGCACAGATACGCAGTATTTT
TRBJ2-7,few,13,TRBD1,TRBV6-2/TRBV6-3,CASSWTGLYEQYF,TGTGCCAGCAGTTGGACAGGGCTATACGAGCAGTACTTC
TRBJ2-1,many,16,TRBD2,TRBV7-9,CASSEMTSGSRNEQFF,TGTGCCAGCAGCGAGATGACTAGCGGGAGTAGAAATGAGCAGTTCTTC